This note documents a single T cell receptor (beta chain) sequence. This sample stems from a study of blood T cell repertoires in COVID-19. The CDR3 runs to 13 residues. Trimming removed 2 bases at V and 4 bases at J, with 8 bases between. Germline CDR1 SGHTA, CDR2 FQGNSA. In the study's own analysis: Estimated nucleated cell counts came from reference gene primer amplification. Assay used: immunoSEQ multiplex PCR; TCRdb lists only in-frame clones, some missing. Clone size and the V and J calls come from that table; the DNA yielded D and trimming. The table has about 220,000 clones, approximately 92% seen once; the top ten hold more than 3%. Individuals aged 18 to 89 years were recruited from roughly 22 US areas. Each participant's cohort was designated according to participant-reported clinical history.

Material: PBMCs or T cells enriched from blood (not recorded which). The TCR originated in a woman aged 18-29 years in a cohort exposed to, infected with or recovered from COVID-19 (not recorded which). The J gene is TRBJ1-2, the V gene TRBV7-2; D uncertain. The CDR3 sequence: CASSLKEIYGYTF. CDR3 DNA sequence: TGTGCCAGCAGCTTAAAGGAGATCTATGGCTACACCTTC.